This T cell receptor beta chain was identified during a study of T-cell memory formation after mild COVID-19. In the study overall: TCR clusters were largely donor specific. Overall study findings and caveats: Memory cells collected pre-infection included some clones that later responded, suggesting cross-reactive memory joined. Largely, contracting CD4+ clones fell within CM and EM, and contracting CD8+ clones within EMRA.

TCRdb re-analysed the 5' RACE reads in MiXCR, keeping a single row per CDR3 protein. The sample contains 250,000 to 350,000 distinct CDR3 sequences, 15% to 20% of which appear only once. As regards this clonotype: Its antigen is as yet unknown.

Germline CDR1 and CDR2: MGHRA and YSYEKL. This CDR3 is 14 amino acids long. V lost 4 bases, J lost 4 bases, and 5 bases stayed unmatched. This sequence was found in a man between 18 and 35 years old who had mild COVID-19 (a few samples of this study predate the infection). Cell type and time point are not known. Sequencing was performed on PBMCs or a T cell subset sorted from them (not recorded which). V is TRBV4-1 and J is TRBJ1-1; 8 bases are a match to TRBD1. The CDR3: CASSPRDRSTEAFF. The DNA of the CDR3 is TGCGCCAGCAGCCCCCGGGACAGGTCCACTGAAGCTTTCTTT.